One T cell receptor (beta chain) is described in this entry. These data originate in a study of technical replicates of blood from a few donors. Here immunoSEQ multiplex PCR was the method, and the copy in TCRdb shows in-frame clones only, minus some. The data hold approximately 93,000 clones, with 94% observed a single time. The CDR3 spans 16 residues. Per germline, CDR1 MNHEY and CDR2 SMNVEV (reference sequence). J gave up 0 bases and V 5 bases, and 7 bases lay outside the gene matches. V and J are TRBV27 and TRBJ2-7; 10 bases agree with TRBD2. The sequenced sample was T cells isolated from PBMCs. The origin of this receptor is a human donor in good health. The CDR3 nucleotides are TGTGCCAGCAGTGCCCGGACTAGCGGTATCTCCTACGAGCAGTACTTC. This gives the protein CASSARTSGISYEQYF.